These 10 T cell receptor beta chains share one sample of origin, sequenced in a study of CXCR3-negative and CXCR3-positive naive CD8 T cells. The libraries of TRB cDNA were constructed through 5' RACE using UMI labels. Each CDR3 protein gets one entry in TCRdb, which reprocessed the 5' RACE reads and gives no DNA. Its listing shows about 130,000 distinct CDR3 sequences. Sequencing was done on a sample of naive CXCR3- CD8+ T cells from blood. Documented subset: CD45RO-CCR7+CD27+CD95- naive CD8+ T cells lacking CXCR3 (TNR3-). The receptors come from a human donor in good health. Some clones in this sample may be carry-over from other donors' samples.

The chain employs TRBV9 and TRBJ1-1. Germline V lookup: CDR1 SGDLS, CDR2 YYNGEE. The CDR3 runs 14 residues. This CDR3 is CASSVGRLNTEAFF.

The CDR3 here is CASFTGGNGYTF. The chain combines TRBV6-2 or TRBV6-3 with TRBJ1-2. The CDR3 runs to 12 residues. Germline CDR1 MNHEY, CDR2 SVGEGT.

The rearrangement links TRBV20-1 to TRBJ2-7; TCRdb picks TRBD2, but there is no DNA to check that call. The CDR3 length is 14 residues. CDR1 DFQATT and CDR2 SNEGSKA come from the germline V gene (reference sequence). CDR3 loop: CSARNRELNYEQYF.

This chain uses TRBV19 with TRBJ2-5; with no DNA, the TCRdb D assignment of TRBD2 cannot be verified. The CDR3 totals 16 residues. CDR1 is LNHDA and CDR2 is SQIVND in the germline V gene (reference sequence). The CDR3: CASSIASLAGQETQYF.

The chain joins TRBV10-3 to TRBJ2-1. This CDR3 has 16 residues. Germline CDR1 ENHRY, CDR2 SYGVKD. CDR3 in amino acids: CAISASGGSSYNEQFF.

This chain uses TRBV28 with TRBJ2-7; the TCRdb call, TRBD2, lacks DNA for checking. Germline lookup yields CDR1 MDHEN and CDR2 SYDVKM. There are 13 residues in the CDR3. This CDR3 reads CASSLAGWYEQYF.

The chain combines TRBV18 with TRBJ2-1. This CDR3 is 14 amino acids long. Per germline, CDR1 KGHSH and CDR2 LQKENI. The CDR3 sequence is CASSPPVSYNEQFF.

This chain connects TRBV6-5 to TRBJ2-5. This CDR3 contains 16 residues. Germline V gene data show CDR1 as MNHEY and CDR2 as SVGAGI. CDR3 region: CASSYTAVGYQETQYF.

The chain joins TRBV5-1 to TRBJ2-7; TCRdb picks TRBD1, but there is no DNA to check that call. CDR1 is SGHRS and CDR2 is YFSETQ in the germline V gene. The CDR3 covers 14 residues. Here the CDR3 reads CASSLEAGGAEQYF.

CDR3: CASSQELGQGSYEQYF. This chain links TRBV3-1 with TRBJ2-7. The germline CDR1 and CDR2 sequences are LGHDT and YNNKEL (reference sequence). CDR3 length: 16 amino acids.